These T cell receptor beta chains were read from a single sample in a study of CD8 T cells in ankylosing spondylitis. TCRdb reprocessed the 5' RACE reads via MiXCR and lists one record per CDR3 protein. The profile shows about 440,000 distinct CDR3 sequences, under 20% of them singletons. The specimen was blood, either unsorted or a sorted T cell fraction (not recorded which). These receptors originate from a male donor with ankylosing spondylitis. Both conserved end residues are part of each CDR3. Where a row states a size, it is once, few, many or the class of an expanded clone; other rows omit it.

size | V | CDR3
NA | TRBV27 | CASSFSLASDTQYF
few | TRBV29-1 | CSVEGHQNTEAFF
many | TRBV12-3/TRBV12-4 | CASRGNTDTQYF
NA | TRBV7-6 | CASSHGNSPLHF
few | TRBV5-1 | CASSFRSPEDTQYF
few | TRBV20-1 | CSAPRGGAATYEQYF
NA | TRBV20-1 | CSASKSAGAYEQYF
once | TRBV20-1 | CSARGSTSGRKLGEQFF
many | TRBV12-3/TRBV12-4 | CASSKGVRDNEQFF
few | TRBV12-3/TRBV12-4 | CASSWVQGAGGYTF
few | TRBV29-1 | CSVDGGSDEQYF
few | TRBV6-1 | CATSRSAQNYEQYF
NA | TRBV7-8 | CASSPGGWAGRNQPQHF
many | TRBV5-1 | CASSRGGANYGYTF
many | TRBV7-9 | CASSLEGNTIYF
few | TRBV2 | CASSGGRGNEQFF
NA | TRBV7-8 | CASSDQPREGEQFF
few | TRBV2 | CASQGSSYEQYF
NA | TRBV12-3/TRBV12-4 | CASSLLQYNQPQHF